This T cell receptor (beta chain) was obtained from a study of CD8 T cells in Susac syndrome (dated by TCRdb to about 2019). Regarding the complete study: Whether CD8+ T cell activation and differentiation in Susac syndrome was antigen driven was tested using repertoire sequencing. Points the paper makes about the study in general: The number of individuals in the TCR sequencing and HLA analysis was acknowledged as relatively small.

A word on this clonotype: Its antigen is still unknown. Nothing much larger sits one base from this clone, and base qualities are not available.

RNA was extracted with the RNeasy kit and roughly 0.45 to 1 ug was reverse transcribed using random hexamers. The immunoSEQ multiplex PCR assay, covering 54 Vbeta and 13 Jbeta segments, was used to amplify TCR beta CDR3 regions. PCR amplification bias was corrected by using a synthetic template baseline for primer optimization and computational correction. The authors' analysis ran thus. Reads were annotated to V, D and J genes according to IMGT and were analyzed with immunoSEQ Analyzer, with only productive sequences retained. Clonality was calculated as one minus the Shannon entropy normalized by log2 of the number of productive unique sequences. For each patient and control, public and private clones were evaluated among the 100 most prevalent clones. Susac-specific clones were defined as absent from healthy and MS cohorts, 850 to 1,300 published viral clones and other ImmuneACCESS disease sequences. TCRdb cleaned the public reads at Q25 with fastp, built clones with MiXCR and kept in-frame beta chains. Every entry covers one CDR3 protein and lists the most common genes and DNA from its rows. The V and J calls and clone size are TCRdb's, not the authors'. Across this sample there are about 300,000 distinct CDR3 sequences, with about 92% seen only once. The top ten hold approximately 0.065% of the sample.

The CDR3 measures 17 amino acids from cysteine to phenylalanine. Only the CDR3 portion is preserved as DNA: 51 bases, with reading frame beginning at the first base. From V the trimming removes 6 bases and from J it removes 0 bases, while the gene matches leave 8 bases of the junction unaccounted for. From a lookup of the germline V gene, CDR1 and CDR2 are SNHLY and FYNNEI. Peripheral blood CD8+ and CD4+ T cells from healthy donors, Susac syndrome patients and multiple sclerosis patients were profiled by high-throughput TCR beta sequencing. The multiple sclerosis controls were treatment-naive patients who had stable or active relapsing-remitting disease and met the revised McDonald criteria. Bulk CD8+ and CD4+ T cells were purified magnetically by negative isolation, whereas CD8+ TEMRA cells were enriched by FACS. Blood was drawn into EDTA tubes, processed within 24 hours, and PBMCs were isolated by density gradient centrifugation. PBMCs destined for TCR sequencing were cryopreserved in liquid nitrogen and later thawed in a 37 °C water bath. Purity of sorted or isolated CD4+, CD8+ and CD8+ TEMRA cells was at least 90%.

The sequence derives from a human donor with multiple sclerosis. The specimen was CD4+ T cells from PBMCs. The chain is made from TRBV2 and TRBJ2-3, with TRBD2 matching 11 junction bases. This receptor has the CDR3 CASRGTSGYASTDTQYF. In nucleotides, the sequence is TGTGCCAGCAGGGGGACTAGCGGTTACGCTAGCACAGATACGCAGTATTTT.